A single sample is the source of the 2 T cell receptor beta chains below, sequenced in a study of blood T cell repertoires in COVID-19. This table comes from immunoSEQ multiplex PCR, and its TCRdb copy is limited to in-frame clones, with some not included. The sample contains tens of thousands of clones, 80% to 90% of which appear only once. The source material was peripheral blood. The receptors originated from a woman aged 55-70 years with acute or convalescent COVID-19.

The chain carries TRBV5-4 and TRBJ1-2, with 8 bases aligning to TRBD1. This CDR3 has 15 residues. Trimming cost V 4 bases and J 2 bases; bases outside gene matches: 7. Germline V lookup: CDR1 SGHNT, CDR2 YYREEE (reference sequence). CDR3 sequence reads: CASSQKDRANYGYTF. The CDR3 bases are TGTGCCAGCAGCCAGAAGGACAGGGCGAACTATGGCTACACCTTC. Supplemented by reference TRBV5-4 and TRBJ1-2, the full variable domain reads ETGVTQSPTHLIKTRGQQVTLRCSSQSGHNTVSWYQQALGQGPQFIFQYYREEENGRGNFPPRFSGLQFPNYSSELNVNALELDDSALYLCASSQKDRANYGYTFGSGTRLTVV.

The chain carries TRBV19 and TRBJ2-1; 11 positions agree with TRBD2. The CDR3 is 16 residues long. The junction had 2 bases not matched to a gene; V was cut back by 0 bases and J by 4 bases. Per germline, CDR1 LNHDA and CDR2 SQIVND (reference sequence). The CDR3 here is CASSIDRLAGYNEQFF. In DNA, the CDR3 is TGTGCCAGTAGTATAGATCGACTAGCGGGATACAATGAGCAGTTCTTC.